This TCR beta chain was captured by sequencing in a study of blood T cell repertoires in COVID-19. Measured with immunoSEQ multiplex PCR; TCRdb has only the in-frame clones, and not every one. The table includes 150,000 to 180,000 clones, 75% to 95% detected once. CDR3 length: 16 residues. The ends lost 10 bases at V and 1 base at J; junction bases unmatched: 15. Germline CDR1 and CDR2: SEHNR and FQNEAQ (reference sequence). This receptor was identified in a man aged 50-59 years with acute or convalescent COVID-19. Material: peripheral blood. This rearrangement joins TRBV7-9 to TRBJ2-5; 7 bases align to TRBD2. The CDR3 DNA sequence: TGTGCCACCGACCGCCGACGAAGCGGGGCCCAAGAGACCCAGTACTTC. It translates to CATDRRRSGAQETQYF.